A few counts support the clone carrying this T cell receptor (beta chain). Its antigen remains unidentified. This specimen comes from a study of blood T cells in healthy people across ages. CDR3 length equals 16 residues. V shed 3 bases and J 6 bases; nucleotides not matched to a gene: 12. Germline CDR1 and CDR2: SGHTA and FQGNSA. A second PCR, run for about 7 to 11 cycles, used a sample-barcoded 5' primer plus a J-beta primer mix. A tag from a template-switch adaptor with 12 random nucleotides marked each cDNA molecule. TCRdb processed the 5' RACE reads anew with MiXCR; each CDR3 protein has one entry. The sample carries 550,000 to 750,000 distinct CDR3 sequences, under 25% recorded once. Study observations and caveats: Age advanced and TCR beta diversity per million T cells fell, roughly linearly.

V is TRBV7-2 and J is TRBJ1-2; 8 positions agree with TRBD1. The sequence was collected from a man between 65 and 85 years old in good health. Sequenced input: blood. Here the CDR3 reads CASSFDRTGNTDGYTF. DNA of the CDR3: TGTGCCAGCAGCTTCGATCGGACAGGGAATACCGATGGCTACACCTTC.